Shown below are 20 T cell receptor beta chains from a single sample sequenced in a study of Ad26.COV2.S vaccination and SARS-CoV-2 variants. Treatment described: roughly 19 received Ad26.COV2.S at low or high dose, single or two shots; several received placebo; per-sample allocation not given. Specimen acquisition occurred on day 63 following the initial vaccine or placebo injection. Method: immunoSEQ multiplex PCR; TCRdb's copy keeps in-frame clones and lacks some. In the table there are 410,000 or so clones, around nine tenths of which are singletons. Here the sequenced sample was peripheral blood, taken in a trial of Ad26.COV2.S vaccine versus placebo. The receptors were sampled from a person between 18 and 65 years old who received the Ad26.COV2.S COVID-19 vaccine or a placebo.

This chain links TRBV20-1 with TRBJ2-7; D is perhaps TRBD1 (5 bases). V was pared by 3 bases and J by 0 bases, with 12 bases between. Germline loops: CDR1 DFQATT, CDR2 SNEGSKA (reference sequence). This CDR3 is built from 14 residues. The CDR3 bases are TGCAGTGCTAGTATAGGGGTCAGCTCCTACGAGCAGTACTTC. It translates to CSASIGVSSYEQYF.

The V gene is TRBV7-9, the J gene TRBJ2-1, with TRBD2 as a possible D gene (5 bases). The CDR3 runs 13 residues. Trimming removed 6 bases at V and 5 bases at J, with 11 bases between. Germline assignment: CDR1 SEHNR and CDR2 FQNEAQ (reference sequence). For the CDR3, the DNA is TGTGCCAGCAGGAGGGAGTTAAACAATGAGCAGTTCTTC. This sequence encodes CASRRELNNEQFF.

The chain is built from TRBV7-2 and TRBJ2-7; 10 bases are a match to TRBD2. V lost 2 bases, J lost 5 bases, and 12 bases stayed unmatched. Germline-derived CDR1 and CDR2 are SGHTA and FQGNSA. This CDR3 has 17 amino acids. CDR3: CASSLPTFSGRNNEQYF. CDR3 in DNA: TGTGCCAGCAGCTTACCAACCTTTAGCGGGAGGAACAACGAGCAGTACTTC.

Notes on this clone: The same CDR3 arises from other DNA sequences in this sample as well. V usage is TRBV14 and J usage is TRBJ2-1; no reliable D call. V lost 1 base to trimming and J lost 4 bases, with 11 bases between them. The germline V gene encodes CDR1 SGHDN and CDR2 FVKESK. The CDR3 runs 15 residues. CDR3 sequence: CASSQVSFSYNEQFF. The DNA for the CDR3 is TGTGCCAGCAGCCAAGTTTCCTTTAGTTACAATGAGCAGTTCTTC.

The chain couples TRBV4-1 to TRBJ2-7; TRBD1 agrees at 7 bases. The V segment lost 2 bases and the J segment 5 bases; nucleotides outside the gene matches: 0. The CDR3 is 12 residues long. Per the germline V gene, CDR1 is MGHRA and CDR2 is YSYEKL. CDR3 nucleotide sequence: TGCGCCAGCAGCCAAACAGGGGACGAGCAGTACTTC. Translating gives CASSQTGDEQYF.

J is TRBJ2-7 and V is TRBV6-5, with D perhaps TRBD1 or TRBD2 (5 bases each). Trimming pared 9 bases from V and 2 bases from J, leaving 14 bases between. Per germline, CDR1 MNHEY and CDR2 SVGAGI. This CDR3 has 13 amino acids. The CDR3 here is CASGHGMTYEQYF. CDR3 nucleotide sequence: TGTGCCAGTGGACACGGGATGACCTACGAGCAGTACTTC.

CDR3 DNA: TGTGCCATCACGGGGAAGGAAGGGGGTCGGGGCTATGGCTACACCTTC. Residues: CAITGKEGGRGYGYTF. This chain uses TRBV10-3 with TRBJ1-2, with a weak D call TRBD1 (6 bases). V was clipped by 7 bases and J by 4 bases, with 22 bases between them. The CDR3 spans 16 residues. CDR1 ENHRY and CDR2 SYGVKD come from the germline V gene.

V usage is TRBV5-1 and J usage is TRBJ1-1; weak D call: TRBD1 (6 bases). The CDR3 length is 15 residues. Germline CDR1 is SGHRS and CDR2 is YFSETQ. Trimming took off 4 bases at V and 7 bases at J, with 20 bases between the two ends. CDR3 protein: CASSQFPEGVGEAFF. The CDR3 DNA reads as TGCGCCAGCAGCCAGTTTCCGGAGGGGGTAGGTGAAGCTTTCTTT.

The chain employs TRBV18 and TRBJ2-7; 7 bases match TRBD1. Germline loops: CDR1 KGHSH, CDR2 LQKENI. With V trimmed by 5 bases and J by 3 bases, 4 bases remained unmatched. The CDR3 length is 13 residues. This CDR3 is CASSLGQIYEQYF. The CDR3 DNA reads as TGTGCCAGCTCATTGGGACAGATCTACGAGCAGTACTTC. Complete variable domain (other parts from reference TRBV18 and TRBJ2-7): NAGVMQNPRHLVRRRGQEARLRCSPMKGHSHVYWYRQLPEEGLKFMVYLQKENIIDESGMPKERFSAEFPKEGPSILRIQQVVRGDSAAYFCASSLGQIYEQYFGPGTRLTVT.

This clone is a singleton in its sample. The gene calls are TRBV27 and TRBJ1-2, with 10 bases identical to TRBD1. V was pared by 5 bases and J by 0 bases, with 9 bases of the junction left unmatched. CDR1 is MNHEY, CDR2 SMNVEV, per germline (reference sequence). This CDR3 spans 17 amino acids. The CDR3, as DNA: TGTGCCAGCAGTAACCGGGACAGGGGATATTCTAACTATGGCTACACCTTC. It yields the protein CASSNRDRGYSNYGYTF.

The genes are TRBV6-5 and TRBJ2-7; D possibly corresponds to TRBD2 (6 bases). The germline V gene encodes CDR1 MNHEY and CDR2 SVGAGI. The CDR3 loop spans 15 amino acids. V lost 0 bases to trimming and J lost 1 base, with 10 bases between them. Here the CDR3 reads CASSYSSGQSYEQYF. CDR3 nucleotides: TGTGCCAGCAGTTACTCTAGCGGACAATCCTACGAGCAGTACTTC.

The genes are TRBV30 and TRBJ2-3; 11 bases agree with TRBD2. Losses at the gene ends were 2 bases for V and 1 base for J; bases not matched to a gene: 2. CDR1 GTSNPN and CDR2 SVGIG come from the germline V gene (reference sequence). The CDR3 sequence is 15 residues long. The CDR3 reads CAWSPSGRRTDTQYF. In DNA form, the CDR3 reads TGTGCCTGGAGTCCTAGCGGGAGGCGCACAGATACGCAGTATTTT.

The chain is built from TRBV6-5 and TRBJ1-4; 8 nucleotides agree with TRBD1. V shed 2 bases, J shed 5 bases, and the junction held 4 bases outside the gene matches. Germline V gene lookup returns CDR1 MNHEY and CDR2 SVGAGI. The CDR3 runs 15 residues. The CDR3 protein is CASSYGTGGNEKLFF. For the CDR3, the DNA is TGTGCCAGCAGTTACGGGACAGGAGGCAATGAAAAACTGTTTTTT.

The chain recombines TRBV7-9 with TRBJ1-5, with 8 bases lining up with TRBD1. Germline lookup yields CDR1 SEHNR and CDR2 FQNEAQ (reference sequence). This CDR3 region has 13 residues. Trimming cost V 5 bases and J 7 bases; bases outside gene matches: 4. The CDR3 protein is CASSGQGGQPQHF. CDR3 nucleotides: TGTGCCAGCAGCGGACAGGGCGGACAGCCCCAGCATTTT.

The chain combines TRBV28 with TRBJ2-7; D unresolved. The CDR3 consists of 15 residues. Germline CDR1 is MDHEN and CDR2 is SYDVKM. The ends were cut back, 5 bases at V and 1 base at J, with 15 bases in the middle. CDR3 in DNA: TGTGCCAGCAGTCAGAACCGGGCGATTTCCTACGAGCAGTACTTC. Protein: CASSQNRAISYEQYF.

This rearrangement joins TRBV7-8 to TRBJ2-1, with unresolved D. This CDR3 is built from 15 residues. V lost 0 bases and J lost 6, with 12 bases in between. The germline V gene encodes CDR1 SGHVS and CDR2 FQNEAQ. CDR3 amino acids: CASSLAEPIINEQFF. CDR3 coding DNA: TGTGCCAGCAGCTTAGCGGAGCCAATCATCAATGAGCAGTTCTTC. Complete variable domain (other parts from reference TRBV7-8 and TRBJ2-1): GAGVSQSPRYKVAKRGQDVALRCDPISGHVSLFWYQQALGQGPEFLTYFQNEAQLDKSGLPSDRFFAERPEGSVSTLKIQRTQQEDSAVYLCASSLAEPIINEQFFGPGTRLTVL.

The chain joins TRBV29-1 to TRBJ1-1; D gene uncertain. The CDR3 runs 13 residues. V was cut by 5 bases and J by 2 bases, with 12 bases left in between. Germline V gives CDR1 SQVTM, CDR2 ANQGSEA. CDR3 region: CSVSEHENTEAFF. CDR3 nucleotides: TGCAGCGTTTCTGAACACGAAAACACTGAAGCTTTCTTT.

V is TRBV18 and J is TRBJ2-1, with D tentatively TRBD1 (5 bases). CDR1 is KGHSH, CDR2 LQKENI, per germline. The CDR3 is 16 residues long. With 6 bases removed from V and 5 bases from J, the gap between germline ends came to 20 bases. The CDR3 bases are TGTGCCAGCTCGGATACCCCATACAGGATGAACAATGAGCAGTTCTTC. Its protein is CASSDTPYRMNNEQFF.

This chain joins TRBV5-1 and TRBJ2-7; D remains ambiguous. Trimming took 0 bases from V and 0 from J, leaving 10 bases between them. Germline assignment: CDR1 SGHRS and CDR2 YFSETQ. The CDR3 contains 15 residues. The DNA for the CDR3 is TGCGCCAGCAGCTTGGACCCCGGCCTCTCCTACGAGCAGTACTTC. This codes for CASSLDPGLSYEQYF.

This chain joins TRBV11-2 and TRBJ2-7; 10 bases agree with TRBD1. CDR1 SGHAT and CDR2 FQNNGV come from the germline V gene. V was pared by 5 bases and J by 3 bases, with 10 bases of the junction left unmatched. The CDR3 is made up of 16 amino acids. As DNA, the CDR3 is TGTGCCAGCAGCACAATGGGACAGGGGCTTTTCTACGAGCAGTACTTC. As protein: CASSTMGQGLFYEQYF. The whole variable domain, filled in from reference TRBV11-2 and TRBJ2-7, reads EAGVAQSPRYKIIEKRQSVAFWCNPISGHATLYWYQQILGQGPKLLIQFQNNGVVDDSQLPKDRFSAERLKGVDSTLKIQPAKLEDSAVYLCASSTMGQGLFYEQYFGPGTRLTVT.